The present entry profiles one TCR beta chain with its context. The data originate from a study of blood T cell repertoires in COVID-19. Overall study context: Sites in the United States, Italy and Spain provided acute and convalescent COVID-19 samples. Sources were T cells, B-cell-depleted T cells, or PBMCs; the material itself was cDNA or gDNA.

Germline loops: CDR1 MNHEY, CDR2 SMNVEV (reference sequence). The junction had 1 base not matched to a gene; V was cut back by 3 bases and J by 2 bases. The CDR3 runs to 15 residues. Original methodology: Counts of nucleated cells, estimated from reference gene primer amplification, were obtained. Only in-frame clones appear in the TCRdb table, and some are missing; sequencing was by immunoSEQ multiplex PCR. D and trimming come from the DNA, and the V and J calls and clone size come from that table. Of around 300,000 clones listed, approximately 83% are singletons. The chain has TRBV27 and TRBJ2-7; 13 positions agree with TRBD2. The TCR was taken from a woman in her thirties who had recovered from COVID-19. Sequencing was performed on peripheral blood. Here the CDR3 reads CASSFGLAGAYEQYF. CDR3 sequence (DNA): TGTGCCAGCAGTTTTGGACTAGCGGGAGCCTACGAGCAGTACTTC.